The source of this T cell receptor (beta chain) is a study of blood T cell repertoires in COVID-19. The CDR3 runs to 14 residues. Germline V CDR1 and CDR2: SGDLS, YYNGEE. V was pared by 3 bases and J by 7 bases, with 11 bases between. The count of this clone is one. Per the authors' pipeline: Cell counts per sample came from amplifying reference gene primers. Assay used: immunoSEQ multiplex PCR; TCRdb lists only in-frame clones, some missing. D and trimming were read from the DNA, whereas the V and J calls and clone size are those reported in that table. Of fewer than 300,000 clones listed, 88% are singletons.

Source material: peripheral blood. This receptor was taken from a woman aged 40-49 years who had recovered from COVID-19. V gene TRBV9 combines with J gene TRBJ1-6; tentatively, D is TRBD1 (5 bases). CDR3 sequence reads: CASSDRQQNSPLHF. In nucleotides, the CDR3 is TGTGCCAGCAGCGACCGACAGCAGAATTCACCCCTCCACTTT.